The clone carrying this T cell receptor (beta chain) was counted a few times. Its specificity is unknown. Germline V gene sequence: CDR1 SGHRS, CDR2 YFSETQ. CDR3 length: 13 amino acids. Trimming took 2 bases from V and 4 from J, leaving 9 bases between them. The data stem from a study of cytomegalovirus exposure and HLA in healthy donors. Study details: Assignment to the Caucasian-associated ancestry cluster applied to over 70% of the roughly 410 genotyped donors. The study's findings and limits: Productive status was seen about 90% or about 30% of the time for most TCR beta V segments in an earlier analysis. Later genetic work tied a missense DCLRE1C variant to beta-chain V and J trimming.

This PCR relied on a set of 60 Vbeta primers and 13 Jbeta primers. This table comes from immunoSEQ multiplex PCR, and its TCRdb copy is limited to in-frame clones, with some not included. The sample yields around 100,000 clones, 70% to 75% seen once. V is TRBV5-1 and J is TRBJ1-2; possible D gene TRBD1, 6 bases. Sequenced sample: PBMCs. This clonotype was obtained from a man between 40 and 49 years old in good health and CMV-seronegative. CDR3 DNA: TGCGCCAGCAGCTTTACAGGGAGCTATGGCTACACCTTC. Residues: CASSFTGSYGYTF.